This record looks at one T cell receptor (beta chain) sequence and its context. Its specificity is not known. The data derive from a study of cytomegalovirus exposure and HLA in healthy donors. This CDR3 spans 16 amino acids. The junction had 10 bases not matched to a gene; V was cut back by 4 bases and J by 4 bases. Germline lookup yields CDR1 SGHTS and CDR2 YDEGEE. Findings and limits, study-wide: Across donors, presence/absence analyses took sequencing depth to be roughly uniform. V- and J-gene trimming of TCR beta was linked (in a later analysis) to a missense DCLRE1C variant. Through in vitro validation, a few CMV-associated chains were shown to be specific for CMV antigens. The authors listed 150 to 200 TCR beta chains as cytomegalovirus-associated.

This PCR relied on a set of 60 Vbeta primers and 13 Jbeta primers. TCRdb's table, derived via immunoSEQ multiplex PCR, lists solely in-frame clones and lacks some. Of 150,000 to 200,000 clones listed, 84% are singletons. The J gene is TRBJ2-1, the V gene TRBV5-8, with 8 bases aligning to TRBD2. Sequencing was performed on PBMCs. This receptor was taken from a man aged 18 to 30 in good health and CMV-seronegative. The CDR3 here is CASSAQAGAEYNEQFF. CDR3 nucleotide sequence: TGTGCCAGCAGCGCCCAAGCGGGGGCCGAGTACAATGAGCAGTTCTTC.